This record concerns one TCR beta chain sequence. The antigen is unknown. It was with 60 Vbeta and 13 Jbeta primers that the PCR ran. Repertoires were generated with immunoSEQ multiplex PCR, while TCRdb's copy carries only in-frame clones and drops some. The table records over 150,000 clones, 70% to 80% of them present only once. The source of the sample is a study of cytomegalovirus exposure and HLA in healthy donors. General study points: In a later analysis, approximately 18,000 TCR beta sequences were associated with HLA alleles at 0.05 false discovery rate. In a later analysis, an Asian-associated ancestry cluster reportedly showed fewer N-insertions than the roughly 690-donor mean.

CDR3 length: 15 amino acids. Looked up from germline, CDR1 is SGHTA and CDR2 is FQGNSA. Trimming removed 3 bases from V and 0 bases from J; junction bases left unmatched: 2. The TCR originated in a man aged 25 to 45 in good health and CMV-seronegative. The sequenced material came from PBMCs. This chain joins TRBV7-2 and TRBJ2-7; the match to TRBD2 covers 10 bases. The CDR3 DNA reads TGTGCCAGCAGCTTGGGACTAGCGAGCTCCTACGAGCAGTACTTC. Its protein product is CASSLGLASSYEQYF.